This T cell receptor (beta chain) was recorded in a study of early T cells in non-severe SARS-CoV-2 infection. Overall study: Investigators sequenced bulk RNA drawn from unsorted whole blood, and chains remained unpaired.

TCRdb ran MiXCR on the 5' RACE reads and lists one entry per CDR3 protein. This repertoire shows 60,000 to 70,000 distinct CDR3 sequences, over 8% found once; its top ten account for approximately 3%. With 5 bases clipped from V and 9 bases from J, the junction kept 15 bases outside the gene matches. CDR1 is LNHDA, CDR2 SQIVND, per germline (reference sequence). This CDR3 has 18 residues. This clonotype occurred many times. This TCR came from an adult who was a healthcare worker with PCR-confirmed SARS-CoV-2 infection or an uninfected control (not recorded which). The genes are TRBV19 and TRBJ2-1; 14 nucleotides agree with TRBD2. Sequenced sample: whole blood. The CDR3: CASSSSRLAGGPRGEQFF. The DNA of the CDR3 is TGTGCCAGTAGTTCTTCGCGACTAGCGGGAGGGCCGCGGGGTGAGCAGTTCTTC.